This T cell receptor (beta chain) was recovered during a study of metastatic and nonmetastatic thyroid tumors (dated by TCRdb to about 2020). General notes on the study: Repertoires were compared across peripheral blood and tumor or nodule tissue samples from malignant and benign thyroid patients. Broader findings and caveats from the paper: In both blood and tumor samples, malignant tumors were reported to have significantly higher TCR beta diversity than benign nodules.

CDR1 DFQATT and CDR2 SNEGSKA are derived from the germline V gene (reference sequence). The CDR3 numbers 15 residues from cysteine through phenylalanine. Solely the CDR3 DNA is kept, with 45 bases framed from the first base. No treatment had been received by any patient before thyroid surgery. Using T-cell receptor beta sequencing, the study looked back at clinical samples from patients collected from about 2011 to 2019. This clone was observed a single time. This clone's antigen is unknown. The germline gene is not matched at one end of the junction; a read error may be the cause. Other DNA sequences in this specimen translate into the identical CDR3. The library was made by PCR. TCRdb lists the instrument as Illumina HiSeq 4000. The TCR beta-chain CDR3 region of each patient was profiled by high-throughput sequencing. In the authors' own workflow: A classifier to discriminate distant-metastatic papillary thyroid cancer patients was built from CDR3 differences across clinicopathological groups. To measure repertoire diversity the researchers used the Shannon index, while the Morisita-Horn index served to gauge how similar the tumor and blood repertoires were. TCRdb took the public reads, trimmed them with fastp at Q25, ran MiXCR for clone calling and kept in-frame beta chains. V and J calls and clone size were set by TCRdb, not the authors. The sample has some 20,000 clones on record, approximately 11% of them singletons. The ten top clones hold 25% to 35% of the sample.

The TCR sequence derives from a female donor with papillary thyroid cancer or a benign thyroid nodule (not recorded which). Some clones in this sample may be carry-over from other donors' samples. Sequenced material: blood. This chain is built from TRBV20-1 and TRBJ2-4; 12 bases in the middle match TRBD2. The CDR3 reads CSVRLAGEVENIQYF. The DNA sequence is as follows: TGCAGTGTTAGACTAGCGGGAGAGGTGGAGAACATTCAGTACTTC.